Included here is one TCR beta chain sequence, with context. Assay used: immunoSEQ multiplex PCR; TCRdb lists only in-frame clones, some missing. The table lists about 2.4 million clones, 93% of them singletons. The CDR3 has 14 amino acids. CDR1 MGHRA and CDR2 YSYEKL come from the germline V gene. With 4 bases removed from V and 2 bases from J, the gap between germline ends came to 12 bases. The data were taken from a study of shared clonotypes between healthy human individuals. This receptor was identified in a man aged 18 to 30 in good health. Some clones in this sample may be carry-over from other donors' samples. The sequencing sample was made of naive CD4+ T cells from PBMCs. This sample's subset: CD45RA+ positively selected. The rearrangement links TRBV4-1 to TRBJ2-7; D unclear. CDR3 nucleotides: TGCGCCAGCAGCCGAGCCTTTTTCCCCTACGAGCAGTACTTC. Translation gives CASSRAFFPYEQYF.